This T cell receptor beta chain originates from a study of OX40 agonist ivuxolimab in advanced cancers. Across the study: Three dose-escalation patients had partial responses: one with hepatocellular carcinoma and two with cutaneous melanoma. Study observations and caveats: Nonresponders, in some cases, also had low normalized T-cell clonal expansion. Researchers did not determine the expanded peripheral T cells' antigen specificity.

TCRdb's copy holds only in-frame clones and misses some; the assay was immunoSEQ multiplex PCR. The sample holds around 49,000 clones; roughly 82% are singletons and the top ten take 15%. This clone was recorded once. Its antigen remains unknown. V was clipped by 11 bases and J by 1 base; unmatched bases: 6. Per the germline V gene, CDR1 is MNHEY and CDR2 is SVGAGI. The CDR3 runs to 13 residues. The V and J genes are TRBV6-5 and TRBJ2-5, with 8 bases identical to TRBD2. The TCR comes from an adult with an advanced solid tumor such as melanoma, head and neck, liver or kidney cancer. This specimen was CD4+ or CD8+ T cells sorted from blood, taken in a trial of the OX40 agonist ivuxolimab. CDR3 sequence (DNA): TGTGCCTCTCGAGCGGGAGTCCAAGAGACCCAGTACTTC. Residues: CASRAGVQETQYF.